The clone carrying this T cell receptor (beta chain) was counted once. Antigen: not known. This specimen comes from a study of cytomegalovirus exposure and HLA in healthy donors. TCRdb's table, derived via immunoSEQ multiplex PCR, lists solely in-frame clones and lacks some. The table includes some 340,000 clones, about nine tenths detected once. Study conclusions and caveats: A list of 150 to 200 TCR beta chains associated with cytomegalovirus was given. According to a later analysis, TCR clusters from the first cohort tended to co-occur in the roughly 110 validation repertoires.

This CDR3 has 14 residues. CDR1 SGHVS and CDR2 FNYEAQ come from the germline V gene. V dropped 1 base and J dropped 7 bases, with 11 bases sitting between them. The V call is TRBV7-6, the J call TRBJ2-1; possible D gene TRBD2, 5 bases. The TCR originated in a woman in her 30s in good health and CMV-seropositive. Source material: PBMCs. CDR3 DNA sequence: TGTGCCAGCAGCTTAGAGGCCGGGATGAATGAGCAGTTCTTC. Translating gives CASSLEAGMNEQFF.